These T cell receptor beta chains were read from a single sample in a study of blood T cell repertoires in COVID-19. Data came from immunoSEQ multiplex PCR; TCRdb stores just in-frame clones and leaves some out. The data contain 140,000 to 150,000 clones, roughly 90% of them singletons. Sequencing was done on a sample of peripheral blood. Source of these receptors: a man aged 70-80 years with acute or convalescent COVID-19. The CDR3 runs from the conserved cysteine through the conserved F or W. The D gene is left open where the match is weak. Only some rows state a clone size, as once, few, many or a class for expanded clones.

v_call,clone_size,d_call,j_call,cdr3_aa,cdr3_nt
TRBV6-2/TRBV6-3,.,TRBD2,TRBJ2-5,CASSYFSGGGETQYF,TGTGCCAGCAGTTACTTTTCGGGGGGTGGGGAGACCCAGTACTTC
TRBV4-1,.,TRBD2,TRBJ2-5,CASSQDSGTSRVRETQYF,TGCGCCAGCAGCCAAGACTCCGGGACTAGCAGAGTGAGAGAGACCCAGTACTTC
TRBV29-1,.,.,TRBJ1-5,CSVGPGGDQPQHF,TGCAGCGTGGGCCCGGGGGGGGATCAGCCCCAGCATTTT
TRBV5-6,.,.,TRBJ2-3,CASNLFTDTQYF,TGTGCCAGCAATCTATTCACAGATACGCAGTATTTT
TRBV28,.,TRBD1,TRBJ1-5,CATQTGGLFQPQHF,TGTGCCACCCAGACAGGGGGACTCTTTCAGCCCCAGCATTTT
TRBV5-1,.,TRBD1,TRBJ2-7,CASSETGTGGSHEQYF,TGCGCCAGCAGCGAAACCGGGACAGGGGGCTCCCACGAGCAGTACTTC
TRBV7-8,.,.,TRBJ1-1,CASSLQGFMNTEAFF,TGTGCCAGCAGCTTACAGGGGTTCATGAACACTGAAGCTTTCTTT
TRBV19,once,.,TRBJ1-2,CASSIWQGNGYTF,TGTGCCAGTAGTATATGGCAGGGAAATGGCTACACCTTC
TRBV11-2,.,TRBD1,TRBJ2-3,CASSQRDRGFLRDTQYF,TGTGCCAGCAGCCAGCGGGACAGGGGCTTCTTAAGGGATACGCAGTATTTT
TRBV7-9,.,TRBD1,TRBJ1-2,CASSPRDRGPYGYTF,TGTGCCAGCAGCCCCAGGGACAGGGGCCCCTATGGCTACACCTTC
TRBV29-1,few,.,TRBJ1-2,CSVDTATGLYGYTF,TGCAGCGTTGACACGGCGACAGGACTCTATGGCTACACCTTC
TRBV28,once,.,TRBJ1-5,CASSLGSQPQHF,TGTGCCAGCAGTTTAGGCTCACAGCCCCAGCATTTT
TRBV11-2,.,.,TRBJ2-5,CASSKVYFEETQYF,TGTGCCAGCAGCAAAGTCTACTTTGAAGAGACCCAGTACTTC
TRBV6-2/TRBV6-3,.,TRBD1,TRBJ1-2,CASSDRGEDYRYTF,TGTGCCAGCAGCGACAGGGGAGAGGACTATCGCTACACCTTC
TRBV4-1,.,.,TRBJ1-1,CASSQAWTDEAFF,TGCGCCAGCAGCCAAGCTTGGACAGATGAAGCTTTCTTT
TRBV6-1,once,TRBD2,TRBJ2-7,CASSEAGGRHEQYF,TGTGCCAGCAGTGAAGCGGGAGGGCGCCACGAGCAGTACTTC
TRBV10-2,.,TRBD1,TRBJ1-3,CASSEFRSNRGFSGNTIYF,TGCGCCAGCAGTGAGTTTAGGTCGAACAGGGGATTCTCTGGAAACACCATATATTTT
TRBV28,.,TRBD1,TRBJ1-1,CASRSPGQAVAEAFF,TGTGCCAGCAGATCCCCGGGACAGGCAGTCGCAGAAGCTTTCTTT
TRBV12-3/TRBV12-4,.,.,TRBJ1-2,CASRQTGTGGYTF,TGTGCCAGCAGGCAGACCGGTACAGGTGGCTACACCTTC
TRBV6-4,.,.,TRBJ1-6,CASREGSRNSPLHF,TGTGCCAGCAGAGAGGGAAGTCGGAATTCACCCCTCCACTTT
TRBV6-1,.,TRBD1,TRBJ2-5,CASSGLRDSITPMAQYF,TGTGCCAGCAGTGGTCTCCGGGACAGCATCACCCCGATGGCCCAGTACTTC
TRBV18,.,.,TRBJ1-2,CASSPSGNYGYTF,TGTGCCAGCTCACCATCAGGGAACTATGGCTACACCTTC
TRBV10-1,.,.,TRBJ2-7,CASSETDSYEQYF,TGCGCCAGCAGTGAGACGGACAGCTACGAGCAGTACTTC
TRBV6-6,.,TRBD1,TRBJ2-2,CASSPPGTGDTGELFF,TGTGCCAGCAGTCCCCCCGGGACAGGGGACACCGGGGAGCTGTTTTTT
TRBV19,few,TRBD2,TRBJ2-5,CASRRLAGERETQYF,TGTGCCAGTAGGCGTTTAGCGGGAGAAAGAGAGACCCAGTACTTC
TRBV15,.,.,TRBJ2-3,CATSGALGADTQYF,TGTGCCACCAGCGGCGCCCTAGGCGCAGATACGCAGTATTTT
TRBV5-1,.,TRBD1,TRBJ2-7,CASSFGQGFYEQYF,TGCGCCAGCAGCTTCGGACAGGGGTTCTACGAGCAGTACTTC
TRBV2,.,.,TRBJ2-5,CASILGLAGFRGEETQYF,.
TRBV5-1,.,.,TRBJ1-1,CASSSQGGTEAFF,TGCGCCAGCAGCTCTCAGGGAGGCACTGAAGCTTTCTTT
TRBV9,.,TRBD1,TRBJ2-5,CASSLGTGVGGETQYF,TGTGCCAGCAGCCTCGGGACAGGGGTTGGTGGAGAGACCCAGTACTTC
TRBV19,.,TRBD1,TRBJ1-5,CASTPTGQNQPQHF,TGTGCCAGTACCCCAACGGGACAGAATCAGCCCCAGCATTTT
TRBV4-2,.,.,TRBJ1-4,CASSSRQATNEKLFF,TGTGCCAGCAGCAGTCGTCAGGCAACTAATGAAAAACTGTTTTTT
TRBV5-8,.,TRBD1,TRBJ2-1,CASSRTGWVNEQFF,TGTGCCAGCAGTAGGACAGGGTGGGTCAATGAGCAGTTCTTC
TRBV11-2,.,.,TRBJ1-6,CASSLVPLYNSPLHF,TGTGCCAGCAGCTTAGTCCCCCTCTATAATTCACCCCTCCACTTT
TRBV18,.,.,TRBJ2-7,CASSPGAAYEQYF,TGTGCCAGCTCACCAGGGGCAGCCTACGAGCAGTACTTC
TRBV10-3,.,TRBD2,TRBJ2-7,CAISVAGGKNEQYF,TGTGCCATCAGTGTTGCGGGGGGCAAAAACGAGCAGTACTTC
TRBV27,once,TRBD1,TRBJ1-1,CASSPGQGSMNTEAFF,TGTGCCAGCAGTCCCGGACAGGGTTCAATGAACACTGAAGCTTTCTTT
TRBV27,.,TRBD1,TRBJ1-2,CASSSTGKAYGYTF,TGTGCCAGCAGTTCGACAGGGAAGGCCTATGGCTACACCTTC
TRBV7-2,.,TRBD2,TRBJ2-5,CASSLGNLAGGPAETQYF,TGTGCCAGCAGCTTAGGAAATTTGGCGGGGGGGCCAGCGGAGACCCAGTACTTC
TRBV6-5,.,TRBD2,TRBJ2-7,CASSQPGLPGEQYF,TGTGCCAGCAGTCAGCCGGGACTACCGGGCGAGCAGTACTTC
TRBV19,.,TRBD2,TRBJ2-2,CASSIGSGSLTGELFF,TGTGCCAGTAGTATCGGTAGCGGGAGTCTTACCGGGGAGCTGTTTTTT
TRBV2,.,TRBD1,TRBJ2-7,CASSRQGAGGYEQYF,TGTGCCAGCAGCAGACAGGGGGCCGGTGGTTACGAGCAGTACTTC
TRBV11-3,once,TRBD1,TRBJ1-3,CASSSQTGTGNTIYF,TGTGCCAGCAGCTCCCAGACAGGGACCGGAAACACCATATATTTT
TRBV3-1/TRBV3-2,.,TRBD1,TRBJ1-4,CASSRSLGQGGEKLFF,TGTGCCAGCAGCCGCTCCCTGGGGCAGGGGGGTGAAAAACTGTTTTTT
TRBV3-1/TRBV3-2,.,.,TRBJ1-5,CASSQGAGQLNQPQHF,TGTGCCAGCAGCCAAGGAGCCGGACAGCTCAATCAGCCCCAGCATTTT
TRBV6-8,.,.,TRBJ2-5,CASFGQPGETQYF,TGTGCCAGCTTCGGACAGCCAGGGGAGACCCAGTACTTC
TRBV7-8,few,TRBD1,TRBJ1-6,CASSLLTGKNSPLHF,TGTGCCAGCAGCTTACTGACAGGGAAGAATTCACCCCTCCACTTT
TRBV6-6,.,.,TRBJ1-4,CASSYTGGREKLFF,TGTGCCAGCAGTTACACGGGGGGTAGAGAAAAACTGTTTTTT
TRBV27,.,TRBD1,TRBJ2-2,CASTLRQGRANTGELFF,TGTGCCAGCACCCTCAGACAGGGCAGGGCGAACACCGGGGAGCTGTTTTTT
TRBV19,.,TRBD2,TRBJ2-5,CASSRGASGRETQYF,TGTGCCAGTAGTAGGGGGGCTAGCGGGCGAGAGACCCAGTACTTC
TRBV13,once,.,TRBJ2-2,CASSPRNTGELFF,TGTGCCAGCAGCCCCCGGAACACCGGGGAGCTGTTTTTT
TRBV10-3,.,.,TRBJ1-3,CAISAGGGSGNTIYF,TGTGCCATCAGTGCTGGGGGGGGCTCTGGAAACACCATATATTTT
TRBV19,.,.,TRBJ1-2,CASRPREVNGYTF,TGTGCCAGTAGGCCTCGGGAGGTGAATGGCTACACCTTC